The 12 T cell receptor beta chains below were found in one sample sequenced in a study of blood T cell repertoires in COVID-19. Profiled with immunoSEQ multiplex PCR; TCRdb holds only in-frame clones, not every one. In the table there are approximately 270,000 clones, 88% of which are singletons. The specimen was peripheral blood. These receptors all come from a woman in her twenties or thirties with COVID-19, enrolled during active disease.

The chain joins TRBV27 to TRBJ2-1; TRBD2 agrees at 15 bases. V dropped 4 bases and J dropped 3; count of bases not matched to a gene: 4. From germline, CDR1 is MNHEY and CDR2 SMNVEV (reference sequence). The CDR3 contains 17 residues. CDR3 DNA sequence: TGTGCCAGCAGTTGGACTAGCGGGAGGGCGGTCTACAATGAGCAGTTCTTC. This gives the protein CASSWTSGRAVYNEQFF.

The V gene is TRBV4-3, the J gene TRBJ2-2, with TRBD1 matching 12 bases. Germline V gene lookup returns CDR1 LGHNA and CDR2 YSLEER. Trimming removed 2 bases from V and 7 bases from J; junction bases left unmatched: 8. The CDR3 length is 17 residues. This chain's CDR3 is CASSQLPGQGAIGELFF. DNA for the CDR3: TGCGCCAGCAGCCAACTGCCGGGACAGGGGGCGATCGGGGAGCTGTTTTTT.

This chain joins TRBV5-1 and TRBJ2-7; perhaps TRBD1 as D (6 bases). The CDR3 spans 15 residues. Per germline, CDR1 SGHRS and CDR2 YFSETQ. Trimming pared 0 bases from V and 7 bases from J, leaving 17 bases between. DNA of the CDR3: TGCGCCAGCAGCTTGGGGGTTATTGGGACAAATGAGCAGTACTTC. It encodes CASSLGVIGTNEQYF.

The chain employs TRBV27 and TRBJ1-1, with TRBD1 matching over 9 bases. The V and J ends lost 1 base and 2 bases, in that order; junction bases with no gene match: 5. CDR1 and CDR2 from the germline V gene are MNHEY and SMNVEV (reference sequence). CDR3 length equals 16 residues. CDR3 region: CASSLWEGQGNTEAFF. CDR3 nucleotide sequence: TGTGCCAGCAGTTTATGGGAGGGACAGGGAAACACTGAAGCTTTCTTT.

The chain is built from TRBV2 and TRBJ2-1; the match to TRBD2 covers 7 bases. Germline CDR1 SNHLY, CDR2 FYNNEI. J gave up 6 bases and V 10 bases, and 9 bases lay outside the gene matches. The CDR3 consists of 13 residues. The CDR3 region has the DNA TGTGCCACGGGGGAGACTAGCCGCAATGAGCAGTTCTTC. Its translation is CATGETSRNEQFF.

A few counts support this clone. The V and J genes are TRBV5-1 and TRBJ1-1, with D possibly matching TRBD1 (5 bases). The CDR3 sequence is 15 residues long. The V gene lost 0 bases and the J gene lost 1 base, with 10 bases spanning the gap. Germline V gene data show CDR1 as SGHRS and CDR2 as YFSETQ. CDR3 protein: CASSLDTGENTEAFF. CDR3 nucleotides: TGCGCCAGCAGCTTGGATACAGGCGAGAACACTGAAGCTTTCTTT.

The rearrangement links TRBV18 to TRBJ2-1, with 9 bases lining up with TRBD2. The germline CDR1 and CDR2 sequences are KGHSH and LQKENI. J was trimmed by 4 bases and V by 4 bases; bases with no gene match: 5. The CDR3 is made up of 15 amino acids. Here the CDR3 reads CASSRAGGLYNEQFF. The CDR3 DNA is TGTGCCAGCTCACGTGCGGGGGGGCTGTACAATGAGCAGTTCTTC.

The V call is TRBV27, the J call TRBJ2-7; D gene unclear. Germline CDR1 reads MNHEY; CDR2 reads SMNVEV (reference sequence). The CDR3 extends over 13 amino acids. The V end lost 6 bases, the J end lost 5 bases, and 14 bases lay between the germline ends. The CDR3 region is CASSPAGSHEQYV. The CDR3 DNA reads TGTGCCAGCAGCCCTGCCGGGTCCCACGAGCAGTACGTC.

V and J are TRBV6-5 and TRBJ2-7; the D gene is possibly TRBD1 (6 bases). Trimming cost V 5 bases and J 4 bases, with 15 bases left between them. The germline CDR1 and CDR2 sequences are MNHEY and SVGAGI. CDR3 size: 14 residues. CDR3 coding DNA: TGTGCCAGCAGTCCCCTTCAAAGGGGGTACGAGCAGTACTTC. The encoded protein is CASSPLQRGYEQYF.

CDR3 nucleotide sequence: TGTGCCAGCAGACACCGCGGTGGTCAAGAAGCTTTCTTT. It specifies CASRHRGGQEAFF. The chain is built from TRBV6-5 and TRBJ1-1; D gene uncertain. Germline V gene data show CDR1 as MNHEY and CDR2 as SVGAGI. The CDR3 contains 13 residues. Trimming removed 6 bases from V and 8 bases from J, with 16 bases in between.

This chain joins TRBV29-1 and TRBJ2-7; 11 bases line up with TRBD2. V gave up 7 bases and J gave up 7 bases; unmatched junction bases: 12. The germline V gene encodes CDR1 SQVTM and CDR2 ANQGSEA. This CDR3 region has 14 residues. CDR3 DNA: TGCAGCGCAGGTAGCGGGGGGGCCCGGGAAGAGCAGTACTTC. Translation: CSAGSGGAREEQYF.

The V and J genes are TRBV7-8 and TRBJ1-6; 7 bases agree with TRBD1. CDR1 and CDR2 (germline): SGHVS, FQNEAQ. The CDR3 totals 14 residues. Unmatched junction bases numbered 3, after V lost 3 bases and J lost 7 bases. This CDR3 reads CASSFRTGNSPLHF. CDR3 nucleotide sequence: TGTGCCAGCAGCTTTAGGACAGGCAATTCACCCCTCCACTTT.